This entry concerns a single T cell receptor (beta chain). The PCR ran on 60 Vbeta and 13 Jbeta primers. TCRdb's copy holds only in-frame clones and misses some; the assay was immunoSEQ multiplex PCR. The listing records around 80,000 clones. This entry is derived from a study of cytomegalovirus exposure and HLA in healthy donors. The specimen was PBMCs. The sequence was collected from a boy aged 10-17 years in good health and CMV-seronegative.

The CDR3 DNA reads as TGCGCCAGCAGCCAAGAGGGGACAAGATCCTACGAGCAGTACTTC. Protein sequence: CASSQEGTRSYEQYF. The chain recombines TRBV4-1 with TRBJ2-7; weak D call: TRBD1 (6 bases). V lost 0 bases, J lost 1 base, and 10 bases lay in between. Germline V lookup: CDR1 MGHRA, CDR2 YSYEKL. This CDR3 has 15 amino acids.